These 32 T cell receptor beta chains share one sample of origin, sequenced in a study of blood T cell repertoires in COVID-19. Sequencing used immunoSEQ multiplex PCR; TCRdb keeps in-frame clones, though not all of them. The sample lists fewer than 350,000 clones, about 89% occurring once. Sequencing used peripheral blood. The receptors originated from a man aged 40-49 years with active or convalescent COVID-19.

This clone was seen just once. The chain uses TRBV29-1 and TRBJ1-2; D gene unclear. The CDR3 has 14 residues. Trimming stripped 0 bases from V and 8 bases from J, with 16 bases between. The germline CDR1 and CDR2 sequences are SQVTM and ANQGSEA. CDR3 protein: CSVEDPETRLGYTF. The CDR3 region has the DNA TGCAGCGTTGAAGATCCCGAGACCCGACTGGGCTACACCTTC.

V usage is TRBV7-3 and J usage is TRBJ2-5; D unresolved. The CDR3 has 14 residues. Germline loops: CDR1 SGHTA, CDR2 FQGTGA. The ends were cut back, 5 bases at V and 5 bases at J, with 15 bases in the middle. CDR3 protein: CASSPQVGLETQYF. The CDR3 coding sequence is TGTGCCAGCAGCCCTCAGGTTGGGTTGGAGACCCAGTACTTC.

The table lists this clone with a count of one. The chain employs TRBV6-5 and TRBJ2-5; D remains unclear. Trimming shortened V by 7 bases and J by 0 bases, and 9 bases separated the two germline ends. The germline CDR1 and CDR2 sequences are MNHEY and SVGAGI. The CDR3 sequence is 13 residues long. The chain's CDR3 is CASMFTNQETQYF. The CDR3 bases are TGTGCCAGCATGTTCACAAACCAAGAGACCCAGTACTTC.

The chain carries TRBV28 and TRBJ1-6; TRBD1 might be the D (5 bases). The length of the CDR3 is 14 residues. Trimming pared 4 bases from V and 11 bases from J, leaving 15 bases between. Germline V CDR1 and CDR2: MDHEN, SYDVKM. The CDR3 DNA reads as TGTGCCAGCAGTTCACGGCAGGGTGAACCACCCCTCCACTTT. Protein sequence: CASSSRQGEPPLHF.

Concerning this clone: An end of the junction differs from the germline gene, which may be a read error. This chain links TRBV4-1 with TRBJ2-5; D ambiguous. CDR1 is MGHRA, CDR2 YSYEKL, per germline. This CDR3 comprises 14 residues. Here the CDR3 reads CASSQESRLEPQYF. CDR3 nucleotides: TGCGCCAGCAGCCAAGAAAGCCGGCTAGAGCCCCAGTACTTC.

The J gene is TRBJ1-1, the V gene TRBV10-1; TRBD1 agrees at 7 bases. J lost 10 bases, V lost 6 bases, and 11 bases had no gene match. The CDR3 is 13 residues long. Germline CDR1 and CDR2: WNHNN and SYGVQD (reference sequence). DNA for the CDR3: TGCGCCAGCAGCTCGGGACAGTCCTCGGGAGCTTTCTTT. Protein sequence: CASSSGQSSGAFF.

The chain recombines TRBV4-1 with TRBJ2-2, with a possible D match to TRBD1 (5 bases). The CDR3 runs to 14 residues. The V gene lost 4 bases and the J gene lost 5 bases, with 11 bases spanning the gap. The V gene's germline CDR1 is MGHRA and CDR2 YSYEKL. CDR3 sequence reads: CASSPQGSTGELFF. CDR3 DNA: TGCGCCAGCAGCCCCCAGGGATCTACCGGGGAGCTGTTTTTT.

This clone was detected only a few times. J is TRBJ1-3 and V is TRBV7-9; no clear D. This CDR3 is built from 13 residues. Germline V lookup: CDR1 SEHNR, CDR2 FQNEAQ (reference sequence). V dropped 3 bases and J dropped 1 base, with 4 bases sitting between them. CDR3 amino acids: CASSFESGNTIYF. The CDR3 DNA reads TGTGCCAGCAGCTTTGAGTCTGGAAACACCATATATTTT.

V usage is TRBV5-4 and J usage is TRBJ1-2; tentative D call: TRBD1 (5 bases). Trimming removed 0 bases at V and 1 base at J, with 7 bases between. Looked up from germline, CDR1 is SGHNT and CDR2 is YYREEE (reference sequence). CDR3 length equals 14 residues. CDR3 sequence (DNA): TGTGCCAGCAGCTTGGGACAGTTTAACTATGGCTACACCTTC. As protein: CASSLGQFNYGYTF. The variable domain in full, with the rest retrieved from reference TRBV5-4 and TRBJ1-2, is ETGVTQSPTHLIKTRGQQVTLRCSSQSGHNTVSWYQQALGQGPQFIFQYYREEENGRGNFPPRFSGLQFPNYSSELNVNALELDDSALYLCASSLGQFNYGYTFGSGTRLTVV.

CDR3 sequence reads: CASSLGQGTEAFF. CDR3 coding DNA: TGTGCCAGCAGTTTGGGACAGGGCACTGAAGCTTTCTTT. The rearrangement joins TRBV28 to TRBJ1-1; 9 bases map to TRBD1. V gave up 3 bases and J gave up 4 bases; unmatched junction bases: 0. The germline V gene encodes CDR1 MDHEN and CDR2 SYDVKM. The CDR3 spans 13 residues. Full variable domain (rest looked up from reference TRBV28 and TRBJ1-1): DVKVTQSSRYLVKRTGEKVFLECVQDMDHENMFWYRQDPGLGLRLIYFSYDVKMKEKGDIPEGYSVSREKKERFSLILESASTNQTSMYLCASSLGQGTEAFFGQGTRLTVV.

This chain links TRBV7-7 with TRBJ2-2; no clear D. Trimming cost V 3 bases and J 4 bases, with 6 bases left between them. The germline gives CDR1 SSHAT, CDR2 FNYEAQ (reference sequence). The CDR3 totals 13 residues. The CDR3 sequence is CASSFRGTGELFF. The CDR3, as DNA: TGTGCCAGCAGCTTCAGAGGCACCGGGGAGCTGTTTTTT.

This clone has a single count. The chain carries TRBV10-3 and TRBJ2-5; TRBD1 might be the D (5 bases). The V and J ends lost 7 bases and 4 bases respectively, with 13 bases between them. Germline V lookup: CDR1 ENHRY, CDR2 SYGVKD. There are 13 residues in the CDR3. Here the CDR3 reads CAIMDTNTETQYF. CDR3 nucleotide sequence: TGTGCCATCATGGACACCAATACAGAGACCCAGTACTTC.

The chain has TRBV11-2 and TRBJ1-4; D is perhaps TRBD1 (5 bases). Germline CDR1 and CDR2: SGHAT and FQNNGV. CDR3 length: 15 residues. Trimming removed 7 bases from V and 7 bases from J, with 19 bases in between. The CDR3 is CASTPIQGRGEKLFF. In DNA, the CDR3 is TGTGCCAGCACCCCAATCCAGGGTAGAGGTGAAAAACTGTTTTTT.

The CDR3 bases are TGTGCCAGCAGCTTAGTGGGGACAGGGGCGGAGACCCAGTACTTC. Translating gives CASSLVGTGAETQYF. The chain joins TRBV7-9 to TRBJ2-5; 10 nucleotides agree with TRBD1. The J segment lost 5 bases and the V segment lost 1 base, leaving 4 bases of the junction unmatched. The CDR3 is made up of 15 amino acids. The germline V gene encodes CDR1 SEHNR and CDR2 FQNEAQ (reference sequence).

The V gene is TRBV10-1, the J gene TRBJ2-7, with D possibly TRBD1 on 6 matching bases. CDR1 and CDR2 from the germline V gene are WNHNN and SYGVQD (reference sequence). The length of the CDR3 is 13 residues. Trimming took off 6 bases at V and 2 bases at J, with 11 bases between the two ends. DNA for the CDR3: TGCGCCAGCAGCTCCTCAGGGGCCTACGAGCAGTACTTC. Protein sequence: CASSSSGAYEQYF.

The chain links TRBV6-5 to TRBJ2-3; D perhaps matches TRBD1 (7 bases). Germline V gives CDR1 MNHEY, CDR2 SVGAGI. With 2 bases removed from V and 2 bases from J, the gap between germline ends came to 11 bases. This CDR3 has 15 residues. The CDR3: CASSYAGTDTDTQYF. CDR3 DNA sequence: TGTGCCAGCAGTTACGCGGGGACAGACACAGATACGCAGTATTTT.

In its sample, this clone was seen once. V and J are TRBV11-3 and TRBJ2-3, with D uncertain. V was clipped by 6 bases and J by 7 bases, with 8 bases between them. CDR3 length equals 11 residues. Germline V gives CDR1 SGHNT, CDR2 YENEEA. The CDR3 DNA reads as TGTGCCAGCAGGGCTGGTTATACGCAGTATTTT. This encodes CASRAGYTQYF.

V usage is TRBV25-1 and J usage is TRBJ1-1; D is unclear. With 4 bases removed from V and 0 bases from J, the gap between germline ends came to 18 bases. Germline lookup yields CDR1 MGHDK and CDR2 SYGVNS. This CDR3 spans 17 amino acids. CDR3 region: CASSGSPYSSLNTEAFF. The CDR3 bases are TGTGCCAGCAGTGGGTCACCCTACAGCTCTTTGAACACTGAAGCTTTCTTT. The full variable domain, completed using reference TRBV25-1 and TRBJ1-1, is EADIYQTPRYLVIGTGKKITLECSQTMGHDKMYWYQQDPGMELHLIHYSYGVNSTEKGDLSSESTVSRIRTEHFPLTLESARPSHTSQYLCASSGSPYSSLNTEAFFGQGTRLTVV.

This chain joins TRBV12-5 and TRBJ2-5; D not resolved. The V end lost 7 bases, the J end lost 2 bases, and 14 bases lay between the germline ends. This CDR3 region has 14 residues. Germline V CDR1 and CDR2: LGHNT, FRNRAP. In nucleotides, the CDR3 is TGTGCTAGTGCTGCCTCGGTGATTCAAGAGACCCAGTACTTC. Its translation: CASAASVIQETQYF. Combining the CDR3 with reference TRBV12-5 and TRBJ2-5 gives the whole variable domain DARVTQTPRHKVTEMGQEVTMRCQPILGHNTVFWYRQTMMQGLELLAYFRNRAPLDDSGMPKDRFSAEMPDATLATLKIQPSEPRDSAVYFCASAASVIQETQYFGPGTRLLVL.

This clone has just a few counts. V gene TRBV7-3 combines with J gene TRBJ2-7; D is uncertain. Germline V lookup: CDR1 SGHTA, CDR2 FQGTGA. V lost 5 bases and J 9 bases, leaving 20 bases between the germline ends. CDR3 length equals 14 residues. The CDR3 is CASSPTAGTIGQYF. The CDR3 region has the DNA TGTGCCAGCAGCCCCACGGCAGGAACAATTGGGCAGTACTTC.

The chain employs TRBV5-1 and TRBJ2-3, with TRBD1 matching over 9 bases. The trim removed 3 bases at V and 8 bases at J, leaving 1 base unmatched. Germline values: CDR1 SGHRS, CDR2 YFSETQ. CDR3 length: 12 amino acids. For the CDR3, the DNA is TGCGCCAGCAGCTGGACAGGGGCTACGCAGTATTTT. As protein: CASSWTGATQYF. Full variable domain (rest looked up from reference TRBV5-1 and TRBJ2-3): KAGVTQTPRYLIKTRGQQVTLSCSPISGHRSVSWYQQTPGQGLQFLFEYFSETQRNKGNFPGRFSGRQFSNSRSEMNVSTLELGDSALYLCASSWTGATQYFGPGTRLTVL.

CDR3 DNA: TGTGCCAGTAATAAGCTCCGGGGGGGCTACAATGAGCAGTTCTTC. As protein: CASNKLRGGYNEQFF. This sequence joins TRBV19 and TRBJ2-1, with TRBD2 identical over 8 bases. CDR1 LNHDA and CDR2 SQIVND come from the germline V gene (reference sequence). CDR3 length: 15 residues. J lost 3 bases, V lost 7 bases, and 8 bases had no gene match.

This rearrangement joins TRBV7-2 to TRBJ1-1; 7 nucleotides line up with TRBD1. This CDR3 has 14 residues. CDR1 is SGHTA and CDR2 is FQGNSA in the germline V gene. J was trimmed by 1 base and V by 3 bases; bases with no gene match: 2. The CDR3 sequence: CASSFGTANTEAFF. DNA for the CDR3: TGTGCCAGCAGCTTCGGGACAGCGAACACTGAAGCTTTCTTT.

This chain uses TRBV14 with TRBJ1-4, with D unresolved. V lost 1 base and J lost 2, with 8 bases in between. The CDR3 consists of 15 residues. CDR1 is SGHDN and CDR2 is FVKESK in the germline V gene. For the CDR3, the DNA is TGTGCCAGCAGCCAAGTCGGGTTTACTAATGAAAAACTGTTTTTT. Amino acid sequence: CASSQVGFTNEKLFF. Supplemented by reference TRBV14 and TRBJ1-4, the full variable domain reads EAGVTQFPSHSVIEKGQTVTLRCDPISGHDNLYWYRRVMGKEIKFLLHFVKESKQDESGMPNNRFLAERTGGTYSTLKVQPAELEDSGVYFCASSQVGFTNEKLFFGSGTQLSVL.

The V and J genes are TRBV29-1 and TRBJ2-7; 7 bases agree with TRBD2. Germline V gives CDR1 SQVTM, CDR2 ANQGSEA. V shed 0 bases, J shed 5 bases, and the junction held 7 bases outside the gene matches. The CDR3 covers 14 residues. Here the CDR3 DNA reads TGCAGCGTTGAAGAAGCGGGGAAAGCGGACGAGCAGTACTTC. Translated: CSVEEAGKADEQYF.

This chain uses TRBV29-1 with TRBJ1-1; a possible D gene is TRBD1 (6 bases). The germline CDR1 and CDR2 sequences are SQVTM and ANQGSEA. CDR3 length: 13 residues. The V end was cut by 6 bases, the J end by 1 base, with 12 bases between. The CDR3 sequence is CSVAADRNTEAFF. CDR3 sequence (DNA): TGCAGCGTAGCGGCGGACAGGAACACTGAAGCTTTCTTT.

This chain joins TRBV19 and TRBJ2-3, with a weak D call TRBD1 (6 bases). The germline V and J ends were trimmed by 3 bases and 2 bases, with 12 bases remaining between them. The germline CDR1 and CDR2 sequences are LNHDA and SQIVND (reference sequence). This CDR3 spans 15 amino acids. The chain's CDR3 is CASSILAGVTDTQYF. The DNA for the CDR3 is TGTGCCAGTAGTATTTTGGCAGGGGTCACAGATACGCAGTATTTT. The entire variable domain, with the rest obtained from reference TRBV19 and TRBJ2-3, is as follows: DGGITQSPKYLFRKEGQNVTLSCEQNLNHDAMYWYRQDPGQGLRLIYYSQIVNDFQKGDIAEGYSVSREKKESFPLTVTSAQKNPTAFYLCASSILAGVTDTQYFGPGTRLTVL.

The genes are TRBV12-3 or TRBV12-4 and TRBJ2-7; a weak D match, TRBD2 (5 bases). The CDR3 runs 13 residues. The V and J ends lost 3 bases and 6 bases respectively, with 12 bases between them. This CDR3 is CASSLEVWAEQYF. The CDR3 DNA reads as TGTGCCAGCAGTTTGGAGGTGTGGGCCGAGCAGTACTTC.

The chain links TRBV4-1 to TRBJ2-7, with TRBD2 identical over 14 bases. V was clipped by 3 bases and J by 2 bases; unmatched bases: 3. Germline values: CDR1 MGHRA, CDR2 YSYEKL. CDR3 length: 16 amino acids. CDR3 amino acids: CASSQSGLAGAYEQYF. Written as DNA, the CDR3 is TGCGCCAGCAGCCAGTCGGGACTAGCGGGAGCCTACGAGCAGTACTTC.

The CDR3 nucleotides read TGTGCCAGCAGCTTTCCTCACCTACCGGGACTAGCGGGGAGGAATGAGCAGTTCTTC. This gives the protein CASSFPHLPGLAGRNEQFF. The gene calls are TRBV7-9 and TRBJ2-1; 13 nucleotides agree with TRBD2. V dropped 3 bases and J dropped 7; count of bases not matched to a gene: 15. From germline, CDR1 is SEHNR and CDR2 FQNEAQ (reference sequence). The CDR3 runs 19 residues. The whole variable domain, filled in from reference TRBV7-9 and TRBJ2-1, reads DTGVSQNPRHKITKRGQNVTFRCDPISEHNRLYWYRQTLGQGPEFLTYFQNEAQLEKSRLLSDRFSAERPKGSFSTLEIQRTEQGDSAMYLCASSFPHLPGLAGRNEQFFGPGTRLTVL.

This chain links TRBV7-9 with TRBJ1-2, with D uncertain. V was shortened by 5 bases and J by 6 bases, with 7 bases between the two germline ends. This CDR3 is built from 11 residues. CDR1 SEHNR and CDR2 FQNEAQ come from the germline V gene (reference sequence). CDR3 loop: CASSPVDGYTF. The CDR3 DNA is TGTGCCAGCAGCCCCGTTGATGGCTACACCTTC.

The V and J genes are TRBV2 and TRBJ1-1, with D perhaps matching TRBD1 (6 bases). Trimming stripped 7 bases from V and 6 bases from J, with 15 bases between. The CDR3 totals 13 residues. In germline, CDR1 is SNHLY, CDR2 FYNNEI. As DNA, the CDR3 is TGTGCCAGCATTCAGGGGATTAGTCCTGAAGCTTTCTTT. Its protein product is CASIQGISPEAFF.